This note documents a single TCR beta chain sequence. The data stem from a study of TIL therapy for anti-PD-1-resistant metastatic lung cancer. Study context: Tumors were harvested before any PD-1/PD-L1 blockade.

Documented time point: pre-treatment sample, taken before nivolumab and TIL therapy. This was the immunoSEQ v3 assay. This table comes from immunoSEQ multiplex PCR, and its TCRdb copy is limited to in-frame clones, with some not included. This table holds about 60,000 clones, roughly 84% found once. The V and J ends lost 0 bases and 4 bases respectively, with 13 bases between them. Germline-derived CDR1 and CDR2 are GTSNPN and SVGIG (reference sequence). The CDR3 consists of 15 residues. The clonotype comes from a person aged 25 to 80 with non-small cell lung cancer. This chain links TRBV30 with TRBJ2-1; D perhaps matches TRBD2 (6 bases). The source material was blood, sampled at baseline. CDR3 nucleotides: TGTGCCTGGAGTGTACCGGTGGGGGGATACAATGAGCAGTTCTTC. Amino acids: CAWSVPVGGYNEQFF.